These 8 T cell receptor beta chains originate from one sample sequenced in a study of T cell responses to AZD1222 COVID-19 vaccine. Produced via immunoSEQ multiplex PCR; TCRdb's table is partial and in-frame only. The sample contains some 120,000 clones, over 90% of which appear only once. Sequencing used peripheral blood, obtained on day 0 of AZD1222 vaccination. These receptors originate from an adult in good health.

In this sample, this clone turned up once. V usage is TRBV19 and J usage is TRBJ1-2, with unresolved D. Deletions cut 3 bases from V and 2 bases from J, with 1 base between. The CDR3 is 11 residues long. Looked up from germline, CDR1 is LNHDA and CDR2 is SQIVND (reference sequence). The CDR3 spells CASSMNYGYTF. CDR3 DNA sequence: TGTGCCAGTAGTATGAACTATGGCTACACCTTC.

Only one count was recorded for this clone. This chain joins TRBV18 and TRBJ2-1, with 7 bases matching TRBD2. V gave up 4 bases and J gave up 3 bases; unmatched junction bases: 9. CDR3 length: 16 amino acids. Looked up from germline, CDR1 is KGHSH and CDR2 is LQKENI. The CDR3 region is CASSRSPGLDYNEQFF. The DNA for the CDR3 is TGTGCCAGCTCACGAAGCCCAGGACTAGACTACAATGAGCAGTTCTTC.

The chain couples TRBV5-1 to TRBJ2-5, with 14 bases lining up with TRBD2. With 0 bases clipped from V and 5 bases from J, the junction kept 12 bases outside the gene matches. CDR1 is SGHRS, CDR2 YFSETQ, per germline. The CDR3 is 19 amino acids. DNA for the CDR3: TGCGCCAGCAGCTTGGGTTCGGCGGGACTAGCGGGAGCAGGGGAGACCCAGTACTTC. It codes for CASSLGSAGLAGAGETQYF.

The chain joins TRBV5-6 to TRBJ1-4; D uncertain. The CDR3 has 12 residues. Germline CDR1 is SGHDT and CDR2 is YYEEEE. The V end was cut by 1 base, the J end by 7 bases, with 5 bases between. The CDR3 loop reads CASSLLSEKLFF. DNA of the CDR3: TGTGCCAGCAGCTTGCTGTCTGAAAAACTGTTTTTT.

CDR3 sequence (DNA): TGCGCCAGCAGCTTGGTCACAGATACGCAGTATTTT. Its translation: CASSLVTDTQYF. V and J are TRBV5-1 and TRBJ2-3; D gene uncertain. CDR1 and CDR2 (germline): SGHRS, YFSETQ. Trimming left V 0 bases short and J 2 bases short, with 1 base between. CDR3 size: 12 residues.

This clone was counted at least ten times. The chain is built from TRBV7-9 and TRBJ2-7; 9 bases are a match to TRBD1. The V gene end was trimmed by 7 bases and the J gene end by 7 bases; junction bases not matched to a gene: 8. Germline CDR1 is SEHNR and CDR2 is FQNEAQ (reference sequence). CDR3 length: 13 residues. CDR3 nucleotides: TGTGCCAGCACCGGACAGGGGCTGAGTGAGCAGTACTTC. Translating gives CASTGQGLSEQYF.

V is TRBV23-1 and J is TRBJ1-6, with 7 bases lining up with TRBD1. TRBV23-1 is given ORF status, its function remaining uncertain. V shed 3 bases, J shed 10 bases, and the junction held 3 bases outside the gene matches. This CDR3 has 13 residues. CDR3 loop: CASSQTGKSPLHF. CDR3 coding DNA: TGCGCCAGCAGTCAGACAGGGAAATCACCCCTCCACTTT.

A single count supports this clone. The chain joins TRBV7-3 to TRBJ2-2; D is ambiguous. The CDR3 loop spans 17 amino acids. Germline CDR1 and CDR2: SGHTA and FQGTGA. Trimming removed 0 bases at V and 0 bases at J, with 11 bases between. This CDR3 is CASSLTTAEANTGELFF. Here the CDR3 DNA reads TGTGCCAGCAGCTTAACGACGGCTGAAGCGAACACCGGGGAGCTGTTTTTT.